This TCR beta chain was captured in a study of blood T cell repertoires in COVID-19 (dated by TCRdb to about 2020). Regarding the study in general: Collaborator samples came from the United States, Italy and Spain and covered acute and convalescent phases of COVID-19. The samples were drawn from the first 160 participants of the ongoing ImmuneRACE study and from roughly 1,300 subjects provided by 6 global collaborators. The sample metadata nearly always contained a de-identified subject ID, COVID-19 status, age in years and sex. Subjects who had been exposed to COVID-19, were actively infected with it, or had recovered from it provided the deeply sampled blood TCRbeta repertoires that made up the dataset. The prospective study material was composed of cDNA or gDNA derived from T cells, B-cell-depleted T cells, or PBMCs. The repertoires were made available in a free public database intended to serve as a resource for research on the immune response to SARS-CoV-2. Where available, HLA class I and class II types were obtained from metadata supplied by the sample provider rather than from assay-based typing. What the study reported, not specific to this receptor: The quantity of clinical and demographic metadata differed by source and by participant and was supplied without curation.

Whole blood was collected in K2EDTA tubes by collaborating institutions according to the institutions' own protocols. For TCRbeta analysis, collaborators shipped samples as frozen whole blood, isolated PBMCs, or DNA extracted from either of those sample types. V loses 2 bases, J loses 0 bases, and the germline ends lie 8 bases apart. Reading from cysteine to phenylalanine, the CDR3 counts 14 amino acids. The only DNA kept is the CDR3, 42 bases in frame from the first base. In the germline V gene (reference sequence), CDR1 corresponds to SEHNR and CDR2 to FQNEAQ. As for this clone: It lacks a known antigen. No much larger clone exists at a distance of one base, and base qualities are not known.

TCRbeta CDR3 regions were amplified from genomic DNA using the immunoSEQ Assay, a bias-controlled multiplex PCR. The authors processed their data as follows. Nucleated cell counts per sample were estimated from amplification of reference gene primers within the assay. To quantify the absolute abundance of each unique TCRbeta CDR3 rearrangement, sequence reads were collapsed and filtered. For each sample, productive Simpson clonality was calculated as the square root of Simpson's diversity index over productive rearrangements. TCRdb mirrors the immuneACCESS table, restricted to in-frame sequences. Some clones are absent from its copies; in checked studies, under half trace to an unresolved V gene, and the reason for the others is unknown. V, J and clone size reflect that table, while D and trimming were determined from the DNA. The table for this sample lists roughly 170,000 clones; under 90% of them were counted only once. Under 8.5% of the sample comes from the top ten.

This TCR came from a human donor in a cohort sampled during active COVID-19. The chain is encoded by TRBV7-9 joined to TRBJ2-7; the D gene identity is not certain. The sample taken for sequencing was peripheral blood. The CDR3 has the sequence CASSLPGSSYEQYF. The DNA sequence is as follows: TGTGCCAGCAGCTTACCCGGGTCCTCCTACGAGCAGTACTTC.